This entry lists 20 T cell receptor beta chains sequenced from one sample in a study of T cell responses to AZD1222 COVID-19 vaccine. Method: immunoSEQ multiplex PCR; TCRdb's copy keeps in-frame clones and lacks some. The sample carries 180,000 or so clones, over 90% recorded once. The input for sequencing was peripheral blood, taken on day 0 of AZD1222 vaccination. These receptor sequences come from an adult in good health.

The CDR3 nucleotides read TGTGCCAGCAGCCCACAGGCTCTTGTTGGCTACACCTTC. Translation gives CASSPQALVGYTF. J is TRBJ1-2 and V is TRBV11-2; maybe TRBD1 (5 bases). The CDR3 is made up of 13 amino acids. V was shortened by 5 bases and J by 7 bases, with 14 bases between the two germline ends. Germline values: CDR1 SGHAT, CDR2 FQNNGV.

The chain combines TRBV19 with TRBJ2-2, with 8 bases lining up with TRBD1. Germline V CDR1 and CDR2: LNHDA, SQIVND (reference sequence). This CDR3 has 16 amino acids. V trimming: 5 bases; J trimming: 6 bases; junction bases outside the gene matches: 11. The CDR3, as DNA: TGTGCCAGTAGTGACTCGGGACAGGATTACGCCGGGGAGCTGTTTTTT. Its translation: CASSDSGQDYAGELFF. Variable domain in full (rest from reference TRBV19 and TRBJ2-2): DGGITQSPKYLFRKEGQNVTLSCEQNLNHDAMYWYRQDPGQGLRLIYYSQIVNDFQKGDIAEGYSVSREKKESFPLTVTSAQKNPTAFYLCASSDSGQDYAGELFFGEGSRLTVL.

J is TRBJ1-3 and V is TRBV7-2, with unresolved D. The germline V and J ends were trimmed by 4 bases and 0 bases, with 22 bases remaining between them. CDR1 is SGHTA and CDR2 is FQGNSA in the germline V gene. There are 19 residues in the CDR3. The CDR3: CASSSRTRGPLDSGNTIYF. The CDR3 nucleotides read TGTGCCAGCAGCTCCCGGACGCGCGGACCGTTAGACTCTGGAAACACCATATATTTT.

This chain uses TRBV6-5 with TRBJ1-2, with D unclear. Deletions cut 7 bases from V and 2 bases from J, with 11 bases between. Germline-derived CDR1 and CDR2 are MNHEY and SVGAGI. CDR3 length: 13 amino acids. The CDR3 protein is CASKFGRNYGYTF. CDR3 in DNA: TGTGCCAGCAAGTTCGGCCGAAACTATGGCTACACCTTC.

The chain is built from TRBV7-2 and TRBJ1-1; D may be TRBD1 (5 bases). CDR3 length: 16 amino acids. Deletions cut 1 base from V and 0 bases from J, with 12 bases between. CDR1 and CDR2 (germline): SGHTA, FQGNSA. The CDR3 here is CASSLGGSELNTEAFF. DNA for the CDR3: TGTGCCAGCAGCTTAGGGGGGTCTGAACTGAACACTGAAGCTTTCTTT.

The rearrangement joins TRBV5-1 to TRBJ2-7; D remains unclear. Looked up from germline, CDR1 is SGHRS and CDR2 is YFSETQ. This CDR3 is built from 17 residues. Trimming removed 4 bases from V and 1 base from J, with 21 bases in between. CDR3 region: CASSANLKATGSYEQYF. The DNA for the CDR3 is TGCGCCAGCAGCGCAAATCTGAAGGCTACTGGGTCCTACGAGCAGTACTTC.

V usage is TRBV5-1 and J usage is TRBJ1-1, with D uncertain. Trimming pared 0 bases from V and 6 bases from J, leaving 21 bases between. The CDR3 length is 17 residues. Looked up from germline, CDR1 is SGHRS and CDR2 is YFSETQ. CDR3 DNA sequence: TGCGCCAGCAGCTTGGCCAGTCCGGCCACGGGAGGGCCTGAAGCTTTCTTT. It specifies CASSLASPATGGPEAFF.

The gene calls are TRBV27 and TRBJ1-2, with 8 bases lining up with TRBD1. The CDR3 covers 14 residues. The ends lost 2 bases at V and 8 bases at J; junction bases unmatched: 7. Germline V gene lookup returns CDR1 MNHEY and CDR2 SMNVEV (reference sequence). The CDR3 region has the DNA TGTGCCAGCAGTTTAGTCCAGGGGGCGCGAGGCTACACCTTC. It codes for CASSLVQGARGYTF.

The gene calls are TRBV29-1 and TRBJ1-1; perhaps TRBD1 as D (5 bases). This CDR3 contains 15 residues. Trimming shortened V by 3 bases and J by 0 bases, and 14 bases separated the two germline ends. Germline CDR1 reads SQVTM; CDR2 reads ANQGSEA. The DNA for the CDR3 is TGCAGCGTTGAGCCGGGGGGGACCCTGAACACTGAAGCTTTCTTT. It translates to CSVEPGGTLNTEAFF. Together with reference TRBV29-1 and TRBJ1-1, the CDR3 gives the full variable domain: SAVISQKPSRDICQRGTSLTIQCQVDSQVTMMFWYRQQPGQSLTLIATANQGSEATYESGFVIDKFPISRPNLTFSTLTVSNMSPEDSSIYLCSVEPGGTLNTEAFFGQGTRLTVV.

The chain recombines TRBV2 with TRBJ2-3; D remains unclear. The ends were cut back, 5 bases at V and 7 bases at J, with 16 bases in the middle. The CDR3 has 14 residues. Germline CDR1 is SNHLY and CDR2 is FYNNEI. CDR3 nucleotide sequence: TGTGCCAGCAGTCTCAACCCCCGGGTCTATACGCAGTATTTT. Its protein is CASSLNPRVYTQYF.

This chain uses TRBV5-6 with TRBJ1-1; 7 bases line up with TRBD1. V lost 3 bases and J lost 5; bases outside the gene matches: 7. CDR1 SGHDT and CDR2 YYEEEE come from the germline V gene. This CDR3 region has 14 residues. CDR3 residues: CASSSLETGTEAFF. The CDR3 coding sequence is TGTGCCAGCAGCTCGCTCGAGACAGGGACTGAAGCTTTCTTT.

V and J are TRBV12-3 or TRBV12-4 and TRBJ2-5, with 8 bases aligning to TRBD2. This CDR3 is 12 amino acids long. The V gene end was trimmed by 7 bases and the J gene end by 3 bases; junction bases not matched to a gene: 1. CDR3 residues: CASTGREETQYF. The CDR3, as DNA: TGTGCCAGCACCGGGAGGGAAGAGACCCAGTACTTC.

This clone was observed a handful of times. The chain uses TRBV27 and TRBJ1-4, with 8 bases lining up with TRBD1. Germline assignment: CDR1 MNHEY and CDR2 SMNVEV (reference sequence). The CDR3 has 16 residues. V gave up 4 bases and J gave up 9 bases; unmatched junction bases: 13. The CDR3 reads CASSSRRDRSFKKLFF. The CDR3 bases are TGTGCCAGCAGTTCCCGTCGGGACAGGTCCTTCAAAAAACTGTTTTTT.

This clone appeared once. This rearrangement joins TRBV5-8 to TRBJ2-2; D not resolved. V was cut by 2 bases and J by 5 bases, with 4 bases left in between. CDR3 length equals 12 residues. Per the germline V gene, CDR1 is SGHTS and CDR2 is YDEGEE. The CDR3 loop reads CASSFVTGELFF. The CDR3 DNA sequence: TGTGCCAGCAGCTTTGTAACCGGGGAGCTGTTTTTT.

The rearrangement joins TRBV6-1 to TRBJ2-5; either TRBD1 or TRBD2 may fit D (5 bases each). Germline V gene data show CDR1 as MNHNS and CDR2 as SASEGT. Trimming stripped 2 bases from V and 4 bases from J, with 8 bases between. The CDR3 contains 13 residues. The CDR3 protein is CASSERGGETQYF. The CDR3, as DNA: TGTGCCAGCAGTGAACGGGGCGGAGAGACCCAGTACTTC.

The chain combines TRBV19 with TRBJ2-5, with TRBD1 matching over 11 bases. Germline CDR1 and CDR2: LNHDA and SQIVND (reference sequence). The CDR3 totals 16 residues. The V segment lost 5 bases and the J segment 2 bases; nucleotides outside the gene matches: 7. In DNA, the CDR3 is TGTGCCAGTAGTTCCCGGGACAGGGGGTTACAAGAGACCCAGTACTTC. Amino acid sequence: CASSSRDRGLQETQYF.

V usage is TRBV13 and J usage is TRBJ1-3; TRBD1 is a possible D gene (6 bases). Trimming stripped 2 bases from V and 0 bases from J, with 11 bases between. Germline V gives CDR1 PRHDT, CDR2 FYEKMQ (reference sequence). The CDR3 has 16 amino acids. CDR3 sequence reads: CASSLTGGGSGNTIYF. The CDR3 coding sequence is TGTGCCAGCAGCTTAACCGGAGGGGGCTCTGGAAACACCATATATTTT. The complete variable domain, with remaining parts taken from reference TRBV13 and TRBJ1-3, reads AAGVIQSPRHLIKEKRETATLKCYPIPRHDTVYWYQQGPGQDPQFLISFYEKMQSDKGSIPDRFSAQQFSDYHSELNMSSLELGDSALYFCASSLTGGGSGNTIYFGEGSWLTVV.

This sequence joins TRBV4-1 and TRBJ2-7; 10 bases match TRBD1. Germline trimming cut 4 bases from V and 1 base from J; bases unmatched to any gene: 7. The CDR3 covers 16 residues. Germline CDR1 MGHRA, CDR2 YSYEKL. The CDR3 spells CASSLLPGQGSYEQYF. In DNA, the CDR3 is TGCGCCAGCAGCCTGCTCCCGGGACAGGGGTCCTACGAGCAGTACTTC.

V is TRBV29-1 and J is TRBJ2-2; tentatively, D is TRBD1 (7 bases). Trimming took 5 bases from V and 1 from J, leaving 11 bases between them. Germline CDR1 and CDR2: SQVTM and ANQGSEA. This CDR3 contains 14 residues. CDR3 coding DNA: TGCAGCGTTAGGCAGGGGGGGAACACCGGGGAGCTGTTTTTT. It encodes CSVRQGGNTGELFF.

The V gene is TRBV19, the J gene TRBJ2-3; D may be TRBD2 (5 bases). This CDR3 is 15 amino acids long. The germline V gene has CDR1 LNHDA and CDR2 SQIVND (reference sequence). V was clipped by 5 bases and J by 0 bases, with 12 bases between them. CDR3 DNA: TGTGCCAGTAGTGGAGCGGATTCTAGCACAGATACGCAGTATTTT. Protein: CASSGADSSTDTQYF.